This TCR beta chain was recovered during a study of blood T cells in healthy people across ages. Study-wide findings and caveats: Diversity was higher, and naive CD4+ cells more numerous, in long-lived donors than in aged donors.

With respect to this clonotype: What it binds is unknown.

The CDR3 spans 17 residues. V lost 1 base to trimming and J lost 1 base; unmatched junction nucleotides: 9. Germline V gene data show CDR1 as MDHEN and CDR2 as SYDVKM. Through a sample-barcoded 5' primer and a J-beta primer mix, a second PCR was run for roughly 6 to 11 cycles. From the 5' RACE reads, TCRdb called clonotypes with MiXCR, one entry per CDR3 protein. The data show more than 750,000 distinct CDR3 sequences, approximately 32% seen once. These data also formed part of another study, on T cells of mothers and their children. According to that study: A slight, non-significant increase in overlap was found for related mother-child pairs relative to unrelated pairs.

The specimen was blood. The receptor was derived from a woman aged 40 to 50 in good health. V and J are TRBV28 and TRBJ1-2; 7 positions match TRBD1. CDR3 sequence reads: CASSLYSQTGSNYGYTF. In nucleotides, the CDR3 is TGTGCCAGCAGTTTATACTCGCAGACAGGGAGTAACTATGGCTACACCTTC.